The present TCR beta chain was sequenced within a study of immune characterization of retroperitoneal liposarcoma. TCRdb reprocessed the PCR reads with MiXCR, giving one entry per CDR3 protein. Counted here are around 20,000 distinct CDR3 sequences, about 35% occurring once; the ten biggest clones make up approximately 7%. V was clipped by 6 bases and J by 2 bases, with 13 bases between them. Germline values: CDR1 MNHNS, CDR2 SASEGT. The CDR3 consists of 14 residues. The clonotype comes from a male donor with retroperitoneal liposarcoma. Sequenced input: blood. J is TRBJ1-1 and V is TRBV6-1; a possible D gene is TRBD1 (5 bases). In DNA form, the CDR3 reads TGTGCCAGCAGAACGGACACAATCAACACTGAAGCTTTCTTT. It is translated as CASRTDTINTEAFF.